The 10 T cell receptor beta chains in this list originate from one sample, sequenced in a study of T cells after yellow fever vaccination. Each CDR3 protein is one row after TCRdb ran MiXCR on the 5' RACE reads. In the table there are more than 110,000 distinct CDR3 sequences, 6.6% of which are singletons. This specimen was CD4+ T cells sorted from PBMCs, taken 10 days after the yellow fever booster vaccination. Receptors were obtained from a young man who received the YFV17D yellow fever vaccine.

The V and J genes are TRBV24-1 and TRBJ2-2, with 7 bases aligning to TRBD2. This CDR3 is built from 14 residues. The germline CDR1 and CDR2 sequences are KGHDR and SFDVKD. V lost 10 bases to trimming and J lost 1 base; unmatched junction nucleotides: 5. CDR3 DNA sequence: TGTGCCACAAGCGGGGAGTTGAACACCGGGGAGCTGTTTTTT. Protein product: CATSGELNTGELFF.

This clonotype occurred many times. The chain links TRBV5-1 to TRBJ2-2; D not certain. Germline CDR1 reads SGHRS; CDR2 reads YFSETQ. V was trimmed by 0 bases and J by 7 bases, leaving 13 bases between them. The CDR3 runs to 15 residues. Written as DNA, the CDR3 is TGCGCCAGCAGCTTGGGTGCGCGTTTCGGCGGGGAGCTGTTTTTT. Amino acid sequence: CASSLGARFGGELFF.

This clonotype was seen ten or more times. This chain uses TRBV5-1 with TRBJ2-7, with 9 positions matching TRBD1. The V and J ends lost 4 bases and 3 bases, in that order; junction bases with no gene match: 5. The CDR3 has 14 residues. Germline-derived CDR1 and CDR2 are SGHRS and YFSETQ. The CDR3 nucleotides read TGCGCCAGCAGCCCCGGGACAGGGAACTACGAGCAGTACTTC. It codes for CASSPGTGNYEQYF.

The table lists this clonotype with many counts. V and J are TRBV29-1 and TRBJ2-5, with no clear D. V was trimmed by 0 bases and J by 2 bases, leaving 7 bases between them. This CDR3 comprises 13 residues. CDR1 SQVTM and CDR2 ANQGSEA come from the germline V gene. CDR3 protein: CSVEDRMQETQYF. CDR3 nucleotide sequence: TGCAGCGTTGAAGACAGAATGCAAGAGACCCAGTACTTC.

The J gene is TRBJ2-2, the V gene TRBV20-1; TRBD1 matches at 9 bases. This CDR3 is built from 15 residues. The V and J ends lost 7 bases and 5 bases, in that order; junction bases with no gene match: 11. CDR1 and CDR2 from the germline V gene are DFQATT and SNEGSKA (reference sequence). In DNA form, the CDR3 reads TGCAGTGGCAAAAGAGGCGGACAGGGGACCGGGGAGCTGTTTTTT. Protein: CSGKRGGQGTGELFF.

Points on this clonotype: Possible read error: a much larger clone is one base away. The chain has TRBV20-1 and TRBJ2-1, with D perhaps TRBD2 (5 bases). Germline V gives CDR1 DFQATT, CDR2 SNEGSKA (reference sequence). The CDR3 covers 15 residues. The CDR3 DNA reads as TGCTGTGCTGCCAAGAGTCTAGCATTTTACAATGAGCAGTTCTTC. It translates to CCAAKSLAFYNEQFF.

This clonotype occurred many times. The rearrangement uses TRBV14 and TRBJ2-5; possible D gene TRBD2, 5 bases. V was trimmed by 3 bases and J by 9 bases, leaving 17 bases between them. The germline V gene encodes CDR1 SGHDN and CDR2 FVKESK. The CDR3 totals 14 residues. The CDR3 reads CASSHRGSNGAQYF. The CDR3 DNA reads TGTGCCAGCAGCCACCGGGGTTCCAATGGTGCCCAGTACTTC.

Many counts were recorded for this clonotype. The rearrangement uses TRBV7-9 and TRBJ2-3; the D is unclear. Germline CDR1 reads SEHNR; CDR2 reads FQNEAQ (reference sequence). Trimming stripped 1 base from V and 4 bases from J, with 15 bases between. CDR3 length: 16 amino acids. CDR3 in amino acids: CASSLGSAGFADTQYF. CDR3 sequence (DNA): TGTGCCAGCAGCTTAGGTTCTGCAGGTTTCGCAGATACGCAGTATTTT.

The V and J genes are TRBV20-1 and TRBJ2-7; D unclear. Germline values: CDR1 DFQATT, CDR2 SNEGSKA (reference sequence). V lost 4 bases and J lost 7, with 5 bases in between. CDR3 length equals 9 residues. CDR3 DNA: TGCAGTGCTATCTCTGAGCAGTACTTC. It encodes CSAISEQYF.

Ten or more counts support this clonotype. The chain couples TRBV7-2 to TRBJ2-7; no reliable D call. Between the trimmed V and J ends, which lost 1 base and 6 bases, there was a span of 19 bases. The germline gives CDR1 SGHTA, CDR2 FQGNSA. The CDR3 runs 16 residues. Written as DNA, the CDR3 is TGTGCCAGCAGCTTAGGTCCAGCCGGATCGCAAGCCGAGCAGTACTTC. Protein: CASSLGPAGSQAEQYF.